This paragraph reports one T cell receptor (beta chain). Its specificity is not known. RNA transcripts were the template, and TCR beta CDR3 regions were amplified from them. An opening RT-PCR round employed HTBI primers and preceded a second-round multiplex PCR. TCRdb passed the multiplex PCR reads through MiXCR, listing each CDR3 protein once. The sample shows fewer than 600,000 distinct CDR3 sequences, 13% to 15% of them seen only once. The V gene end was trimmed by 7 bases and the J gene end by 2 bases; junction bases not matched to a gene: 5. In germline, CDR1 is SGHAT, CDR2 FQNNGV. The CDR3 totals 14 residues. The data were obtained in a study of Graves' ophthalmopathy and Graves' hyperthyroidism. Notes on the study in general: Distinction of ophthalmopathy from stable hyperthyroidism by a 13-signature model reached approximately 88% sensitivity and about 80% specificity. Its predictions of ophthalmopathy progression gave the model 70.59% sensitivity and 72% to 80% specificity.

What was sequenced was blood. This chain joins TRBV11-2 and TRBJ2-7; 10 bases are shared with TRBD1. This TCR was recovered from a woman aged 25 to 39 with Graves' ophthalmopathy. The CDR3 spells CASTLGQGAYEQYF. The CDR3 coding sequence is TGTGCCAGCACCCTCGGACAGGGGGCCTACGAGCAGTACTTC.